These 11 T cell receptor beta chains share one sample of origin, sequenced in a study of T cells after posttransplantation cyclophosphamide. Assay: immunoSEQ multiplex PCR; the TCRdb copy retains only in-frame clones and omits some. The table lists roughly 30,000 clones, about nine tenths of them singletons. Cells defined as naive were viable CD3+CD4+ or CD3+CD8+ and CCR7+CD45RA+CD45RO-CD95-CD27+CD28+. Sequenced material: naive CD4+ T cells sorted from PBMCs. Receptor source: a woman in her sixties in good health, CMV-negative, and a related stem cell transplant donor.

The CDR3 sequence: CASSSEREDEQYF. CDR3 nucleotides: TGTGCCAGCAGCTCCGAGCGGGAGGACGAGCAGTACTTC. The chain uses TRBV7-2 and TRBJ2-7; 9 bases map to TRBD2. CDR3 length equals 13 residues. CDR1 SGHTA and CDR2 FQGNSA come from the germline V gene. With 4 bases clipped from V and 5 bases from J, the junction kept 3 bases outside the gene matches.

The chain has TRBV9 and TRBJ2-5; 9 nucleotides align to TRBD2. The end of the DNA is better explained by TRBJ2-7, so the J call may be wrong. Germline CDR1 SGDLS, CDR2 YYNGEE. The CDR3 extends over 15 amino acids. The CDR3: CASSVGSGRSYEQYF. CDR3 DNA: TGTGCCAGCAGCGTAGGTAGCGGGAGATCCTACGAGCAGTACTTC.

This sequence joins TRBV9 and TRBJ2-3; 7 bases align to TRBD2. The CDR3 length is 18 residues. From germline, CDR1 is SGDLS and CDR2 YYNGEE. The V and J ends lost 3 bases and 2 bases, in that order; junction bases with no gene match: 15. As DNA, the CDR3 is TGTGCCAGCAGCGCACTTCGGGGGACTATGCCAAACACAGATACGCAGTATTTT. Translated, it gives CASSALRGTMPNTDTQYF.

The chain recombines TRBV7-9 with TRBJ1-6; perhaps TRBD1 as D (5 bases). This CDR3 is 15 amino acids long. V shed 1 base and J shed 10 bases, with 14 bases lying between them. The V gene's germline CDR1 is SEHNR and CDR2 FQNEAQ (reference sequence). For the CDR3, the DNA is TGTGCCAGCAGCTTAGGTGACAGAGGAAGCTCACCCCTCCACTTT. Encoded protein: CASSLGDRGSSPLHF.

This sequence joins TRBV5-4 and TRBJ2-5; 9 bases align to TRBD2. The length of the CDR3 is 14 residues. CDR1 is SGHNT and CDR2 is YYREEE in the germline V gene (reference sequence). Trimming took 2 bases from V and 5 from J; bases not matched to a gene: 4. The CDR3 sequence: CASSFGTSRETQYF. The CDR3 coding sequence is TGTGCCAGCAGCTTCGGGACTAGCCGGGAGACCCAGTACTTC.

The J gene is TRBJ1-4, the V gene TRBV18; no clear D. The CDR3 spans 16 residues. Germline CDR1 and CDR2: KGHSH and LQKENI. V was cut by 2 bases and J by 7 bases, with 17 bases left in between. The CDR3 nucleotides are TGTGCCAGCTCACCAAACTACAAATCTGGAGGTGAAAAACTGTTTTTT. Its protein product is CASSPNYKSGGEKLFF.

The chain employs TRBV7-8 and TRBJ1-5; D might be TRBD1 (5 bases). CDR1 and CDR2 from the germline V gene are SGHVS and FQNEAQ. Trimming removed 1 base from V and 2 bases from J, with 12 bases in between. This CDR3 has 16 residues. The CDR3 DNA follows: TGTGCCAGCAGCTTAGGGCCAGGGTTGGGCAATCAGCCCCAGCATTTT. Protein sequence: CASSLGPGLGNQPQHF.

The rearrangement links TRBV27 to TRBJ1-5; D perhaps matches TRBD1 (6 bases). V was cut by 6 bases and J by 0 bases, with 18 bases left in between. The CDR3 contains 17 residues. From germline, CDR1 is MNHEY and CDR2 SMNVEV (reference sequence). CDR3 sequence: CASSLGGMRYSNQPQHF. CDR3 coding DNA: TGTGCCAGCAGCCTTGGGGGCATGAGGTATAGCAATCAGCCCCAGCATTTT.

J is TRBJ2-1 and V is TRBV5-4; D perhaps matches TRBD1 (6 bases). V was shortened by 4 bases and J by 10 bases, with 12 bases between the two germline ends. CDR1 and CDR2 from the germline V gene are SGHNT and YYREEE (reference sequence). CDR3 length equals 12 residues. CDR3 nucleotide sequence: TGTGCCAGCAGCCGCACAGGGAGAGAGCAGTTCTTC. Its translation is CASSRTGREQFF. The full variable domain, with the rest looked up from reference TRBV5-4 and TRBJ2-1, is ETGVTQSPTHLIKTRGQQVTLRCSSQSGHNTVSWYQQALGQGPQFIFQYYREEENGRGNFPPRFSGLQFPNYSSELNVNALELDDSALYLCASSRTGREQFFGPGTRLTVL.

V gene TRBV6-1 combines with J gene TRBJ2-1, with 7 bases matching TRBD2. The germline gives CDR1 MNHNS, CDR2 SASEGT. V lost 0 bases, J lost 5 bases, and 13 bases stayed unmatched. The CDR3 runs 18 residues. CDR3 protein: CASSEALLRGSGNNEQFF. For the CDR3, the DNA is TGTGCCAGCAGTGAAGCGCTGTTGCGGGGAAGCGGGAACAATGAGCAGTTCTTC.

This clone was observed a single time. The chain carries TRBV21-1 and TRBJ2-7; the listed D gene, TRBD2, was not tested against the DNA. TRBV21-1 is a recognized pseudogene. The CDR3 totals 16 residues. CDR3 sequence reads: CASTPPTRTGSYEQYF. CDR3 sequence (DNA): TGTGCCAGCACCCCACCTACTAGGACGGGATCTTACGAGCAGTACTTC.